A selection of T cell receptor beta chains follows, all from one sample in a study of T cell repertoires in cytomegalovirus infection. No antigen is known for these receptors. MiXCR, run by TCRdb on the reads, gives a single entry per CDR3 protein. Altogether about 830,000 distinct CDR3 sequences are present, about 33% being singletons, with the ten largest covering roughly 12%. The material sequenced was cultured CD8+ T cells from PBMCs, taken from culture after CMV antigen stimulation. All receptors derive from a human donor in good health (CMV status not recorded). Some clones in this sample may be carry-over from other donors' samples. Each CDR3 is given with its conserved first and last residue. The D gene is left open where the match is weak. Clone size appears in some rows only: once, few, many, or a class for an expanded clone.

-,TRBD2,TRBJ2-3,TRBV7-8,CASSLEGGLAGGAGTQYF,TGTGCCAGCAGCTTAGAGGGGGGACTAGCGGGGGGGGCTGGTACGCAGTATTTT
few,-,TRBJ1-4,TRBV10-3,CAISEFDREFATNEKLFF,TGTGCCATCAGTGAGTTCGACCGGGAGTTTGCAACTAATGAAAAACTGTTTTTT
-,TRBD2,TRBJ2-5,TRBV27,CASSLLTSGGEETQYF,TGTGCCAGCAGTTTACTGACTAGCGGGGGCGAGGAGACCCAGTACTTC
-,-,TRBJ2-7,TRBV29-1,CSVDGLRGSYEQYF,TGCAGCGTTGATGGTCTGCGGGGCTCCTACGAGCAGTACTTC
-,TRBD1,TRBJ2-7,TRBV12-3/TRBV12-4,CASSRTGGSTYEQYF,TGTGCCAGCAGTCGTACAGGGGGAAGCACCTACGAGCAGTACTTC
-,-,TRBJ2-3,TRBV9,CASSASRDTQYF,TGTGCCAGCAGCGCCTCCAGAGATACGCAGTATTTT
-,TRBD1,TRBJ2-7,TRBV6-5,CASRYRDRRAEQYF,TGTGCCAGCAGGTACCGGGACAGGCGCGCCGAGCAGTACTTC
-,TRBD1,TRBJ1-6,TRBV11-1,CASSYGTANSPLHF,TGTGCCAGCAGCTACGGGACAGCCAATTCACCCCTCCACTTT
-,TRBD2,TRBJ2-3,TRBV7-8,CASSGSGGAGDTQYF,TGTGCCAGCAGCGGCTCCGGGGGGGCAGGAGATACGCAGTATTTT
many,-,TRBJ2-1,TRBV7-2,CASSSAWGNEQFF,TGTGCCAGCAGCTCAGCGTGGGGCAATGAGCAGTTCTTC
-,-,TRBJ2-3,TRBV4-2,CASSQDSGSTDTQYF,TGTGCCAGCAGCCAAGACAGCGGCAGCACAGATACGCAGTATTTT
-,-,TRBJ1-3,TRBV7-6,CASSVRSSTGNTIYF,TGTGCCAGCAGCGTCCGGTCCTCCACTGGAAACACCATATATTTT
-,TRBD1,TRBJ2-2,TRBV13,CASSPVGTVNTGELFF,TGTGCCAGCAGCCCCGTGGGGACAGTGAACACCGGGGAGCTGTTTTTT
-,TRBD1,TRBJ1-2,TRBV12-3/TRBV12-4,CASREQTGTARKGYTF,TGTGCCAGCAGAGAACAGACCGGGACAGCACGGAAGGGCTACACCTTC
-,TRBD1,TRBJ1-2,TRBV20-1,CSARDWTGIGYTF,TGCAGTGCTAGAGATTGGACAGGGATAGGCTACACCTTC
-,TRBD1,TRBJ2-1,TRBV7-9,CASSEDRSYNEQFF,TGTGCCAGCAGCGAGGACAGGTCCTACAATGAGCAGTTCTTC
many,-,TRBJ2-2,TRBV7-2,CASSFYQGHTGELFF,TGTGCCAGCAGCTTCTACCAGGGTCACACCGGGGAGCTGTTTTTT
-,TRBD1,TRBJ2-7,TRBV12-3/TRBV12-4,CASSFTGAGEQYF,TGTGCCAGCAGTTTCACAGGGGCGGGCGAGCAGTACTTC
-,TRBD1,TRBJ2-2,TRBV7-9,CASSKQQGTNTGELFF,TGTGCCAGCAGCAAGCAACAGGGGACGAACACCGGGGAGCTGTTTTTT
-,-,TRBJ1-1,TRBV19,CASSMGGIEAFF,TGTGCCAGTAGTATGGGTGGTATTGAAGCTTTCTTT
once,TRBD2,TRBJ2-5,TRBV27,CASSFTSGGPQETQYF,TGTGCCAGCAGTTTTACTAGCGGGGGGCCTCAAGAGACCCAGTACTTC
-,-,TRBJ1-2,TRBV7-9,CASSLAVVYGYTF,TGTGCCAGCAGCTTAGCGGTGGTCTATGGCTACACCTTC
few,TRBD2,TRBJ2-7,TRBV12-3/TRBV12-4,CASRASGGLYEQYF,TGTGCCAGCAGGGCTAGCGGGGGTCTTTACGAGCAGTACTTC
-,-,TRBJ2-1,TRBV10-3,CAIWEGGVNEQFF,TGTGCCATCTGGGAGGGGGGTGTGAATGAGCAGTTCTTC
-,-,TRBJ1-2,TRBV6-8,CASTDNYGYTF,TGTGCCAGTACAGATAACTATGGCTACACCTTC
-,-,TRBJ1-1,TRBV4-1,CASSQGFTREATEAFF,TGCGCCAGCAGCCAAGGGTTCACGAGGGAGGCCACTGAAGCTTTCTTT
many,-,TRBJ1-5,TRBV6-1,CASSESDLRAGQPQHF,TGTGCCAGCAGTGAAAGTGATTTAAGGGCAGGTCAGCCCCAGCATTTT
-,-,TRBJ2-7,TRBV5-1,CASSLEGPATLEQYF,TGCGCCAGCAGCTTGGAGGGACCGGCGACCCTCGAGCAGTACTTC
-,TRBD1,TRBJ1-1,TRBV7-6,CASSLGGQYWTEAFF,TGTGCCAGCAGCTTGGGGGGACAGTATTGGACTGAAGCTTTCTTT
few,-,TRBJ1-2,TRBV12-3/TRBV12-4,CASSFADGDYGYTF,TGTGCCAGCAGTTTCGCCGACGGGGACTATGGCTACACCTTC
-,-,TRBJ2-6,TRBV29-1,CSVGLVLSSGTNVLTF,TGCAGCGTTGGATTGGTTCTGAGCTCTGGGACCAACGTCCTGACTTTC
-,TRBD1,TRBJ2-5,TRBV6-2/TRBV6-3,CASRSRQGIEAQYF,TGTGCCAGCAGGTCACGACAGGGGATAGAGGCCCAGTACTTC
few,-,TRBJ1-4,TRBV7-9,CASSLSGENQAEKLFF,TGTGCCAGCAGCTTAAGTGGGGAGAATCAAGCTGAAAAACTGTTTTTT
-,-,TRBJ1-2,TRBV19,CANSFSPGAGYTF,TGTGCCAATAGTTTCTCTCCAGGGGCTGGCTACACCTTC
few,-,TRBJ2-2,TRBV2,CASSERLATLEGTGELFF,TGTGCCAGCAGTGAAAGGCTAGCGACCCTTGAAGGAACCGGGGAGCTGTTTTTT
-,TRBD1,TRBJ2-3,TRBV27,CATRIGTDVFWDTQYF,TGTGCCACTAGGATAGGGACAGACGTGTTTTGGGATACGCAGTATTTT
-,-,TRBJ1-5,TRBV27,CAGSGPGSNQPQHF,TGTGCCGGCAGCGGACCTGGGAGCAATCAGCCCCAGCATTTT
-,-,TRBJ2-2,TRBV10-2,CASSEQQANTGELFF,TGCGCCAGCAGTGAGCAACAGGCGAACACCGGGGAGCTGTTTTTT